This TCR beta chain was profiled in a study of T cell responses to AZD1222 COVID-19 vaccine. The germline V gene encodes CDR1 MNHNS and CDR2 SASEGT. The V gene end was trimmed by 11 bases and the J gene end by 7 bases; junction bases not matched to a gene: 9. CDR3 length: 12 amino acids. This table comes from immunoSEQ multiplex PCR, and its TCRdb copy is limited to in-frame clones, with some not included. The sample contains tens of thousands of clones, around nine tenths of which appear only once. The V and J genes are TRBV6-1 and TRBJ2-3; 7 bases align to TRBD1. This sequence originates from an adult who received the MenACWY meningococcal vaccine as a control. Material: peripheral blood, obtained 28 days after the second dose of the MenACWY control vaccine. DNA of the CDR3: TGTGCCGCCAACGCGAGGGGGCATACGCAGTATTTT. Translated, it gives CAANARGHTQYF.